The clone carrying this TCR beta chain has just a few counts. Other DNA sequences within the sample encode an identical CDR3. These data originate in a study of T cell responses to AZD1222 COVID-19 vaccine. This table comes from immunoSEQ multiplex PCR, and its TCRdb copy is limited to in-frame clones, with some not included. Of 69,000 or so clones in the sample, roughly nine tenths were seen once. Germline CDR1 MNHEY, CDR2 SVGAGI. Trimming cost V 2 bases and J 4 bases, with 2 bases left between them. This CDR3 spans 11 amino acids. Specimen: peripheral blood, collected 28 days after the second AZD1222 dose. The gene calls are TRBV6-5 and TRBJ2-5, with no clear D. This TCR was recovered from an adult who received the AZD1222 COVID-19 vaccine. The CDR3 is CASSYGETQYF. CDR3 bases: TGTGCCAGCAGTTACGGAGAGACCCAGTACTTC.